This T cell receptor beta chain was found in a study of blood T cell repertoires in COVID-19. Study-level background: Material from acute and convalescent COVID-19 was sourced from the United States, Italy and Spain.

In germline, CDR1 is LNHDA, CDR2 SQIVND (reference sequence). The V and J ends lost 8 bases and 6 bases respectively, with 7 bases between them. This CDR3 is 10 amino acids long. The method was immunoSEQ multiplex PCR; TCRdb's version includes in-frame clones alone and lacks a portion of them. The sample includes approximately 86,000 clones, 89% seen only once; the top ten take over 7%. The origin of this receptor is a man aged 45-65 years with acute or convalescent COVID-19. Sequenced sample: peripheral blood. This chain links TRBV19 with TRBJ1-2, with TRBD1 as a possible D gene (5 bases). The CDR3 sequence: CASYRNGYTF. The CDR3 DNA follows: TGTGCCAGTTACAGGAATGGCTACACCTTC.